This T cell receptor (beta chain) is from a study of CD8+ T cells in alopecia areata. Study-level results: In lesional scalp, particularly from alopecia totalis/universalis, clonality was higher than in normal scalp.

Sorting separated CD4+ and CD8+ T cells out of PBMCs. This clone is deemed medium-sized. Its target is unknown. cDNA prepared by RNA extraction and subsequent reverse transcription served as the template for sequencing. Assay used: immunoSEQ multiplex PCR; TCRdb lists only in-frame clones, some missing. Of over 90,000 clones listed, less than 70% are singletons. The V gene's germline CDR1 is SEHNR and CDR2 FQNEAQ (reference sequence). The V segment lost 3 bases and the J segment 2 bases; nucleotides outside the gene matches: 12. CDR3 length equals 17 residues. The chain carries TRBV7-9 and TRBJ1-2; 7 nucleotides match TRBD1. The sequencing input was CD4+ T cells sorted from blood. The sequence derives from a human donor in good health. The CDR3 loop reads CASSFGYVTGPNYGYTF. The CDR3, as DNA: TGTGCCAGCAGCTTTGGATACGTGACAGGGCCCAACTATGGCTACACCTTC.